This TCR beta chain was documented in a study of Ad26.COV2.S vaccination and SARS-CoV-2 variants. On the study more broadly: Donor allocation was to the COV1001 Ad26.COV2.S trial arm.

Method: immunoSEQ multiplex PCR; TCRdb's copy keeps in-frame clones and lacks some. The sample has 330,000 or so clones; roughly 90% are singletons. Overall study results and limits: Vaccine recipients posted higher spike-specific TCR breadth than their placebo counterparts.

Treatment here: around 19 received Ad26.COV2.S at low or high dose, single or two shots; about 5 received placebo; per-sample allocation not given. Sampling took place 63 days after the first vaccine or placebo injection. Recruitment in Boston yielded a donor of adult age, 18-55 years. With regard to this clone: The antigen is undetermined.

The origin of this receptor is a person between 18 and 65 years old who received the Ad26.COV2.S COVID-19 vaccine or a placebo. This specimen consisted of peripheral blood, obtained in a trial of Ad26.COV2.S vaccine versus placebo.

The CDR3 region has the DNA TGCAGCGTCCGACAGGGCATGGGGTCGGACACTGAAGCTTTCTTT. It translates to CSVRQGMGSDTEAFF. V usage is TRBV29-1 and J usage is TRBJ1-1; 7 nucleotides agree with TRBD1. CDR1 is SQVTM, CDR2 ANQGSEA, per germline. J was trimmed by 3 bases and V by 6 bases; bases with no gene match: 13. The CDR3 consists of 15 residues.